This T cell receptor (beta chain) was recorded in a study of a mutant IDH1 vaccine in newly diagnosed glioma. Across the whole study: Vaccines began 4-6 weeks after radiotherapy alone, or with temozolomide cycles. Treated patients showed a male proportion of roughly 62%, a female proportion of around 40%, and a mean age of 40.4 years. Study-wide findings and caveats: It seemed that pseudoprogression was not linked to changes in the top peripheral T cell clonotypes.

V gave up 10 bases and J gave up 1 base; unmatched junction bases: 3. Per germline, CDR1 MGHDK and CDR2 SYGVNS. This CDR3 spans 13 amino acids. Note on this clone: Its antigen is as yet unknown.

The time point here: week 23, last vaccination. One vaccine dose held 300 ug of mutant IDH1 20-mer peptide and came with topical imiquimod. Sequenced by immunoSEQ multiplex PCR; TCRdb stores in-frame clones only, minus some. The sample contains under 70,000 clones, 84% of which appear only once. This rearrangement joins TRBV25-1 to TRBJ2-2, with 7 bases fitting TRBD1. The sequenced sample was PBMCs, obtained from a glioma patient whose treatment included an IDH1 peptide vaccine. The clonotype comes from a man aged 18 to 29 with glioma. CDR3 DNA: TGTGCCATCCGGGACAGGAACACCGGGGAGCTGTTTTTT. Amino acid sequence: CAIRDRNTGELFF.